This is a list of T cell receptor beta chains from one sample in a study of vaccination and CD4 T cells after COVID-19. Via MiXCR, TCRdb re-called the PCR reads, giving one row per CDR3 protein. The sample lists some 5,200 distinct CDR3 sequences, around 25% occurring once. Their recognized antigens are unknown. This specimen was CD4+ T cells from blood, cultured in vitro, taken after SARS-CoV-2 vaccination. Source of these receptors: a human donor who had recovered from COVID-19. CDR3s include the opening cysteine and the closing phenylalanine or tryptophan. Fields, in order: J gene, V gene, CDR3 length, clone size, D gene, CDR3 DNA, CDR3 protein. D genes are given only for firm matches. Clone size is given for some rows only: seen once, a few or many times, or a class if the clone is expanded.

>TRBJ2-7|TRBV27|15|NA|TRBD2
TGTGCCAGCAGTTCCCTAGCGGGGGCGTCTTACGAGCAGTACTTC
CASSSLAGASYEQYF
>TRBJ2-3|TRBV19|13|NA|TRBD1
TGTGCCAGTAGTATAGAACCAGGGGGTACGCAGTATTTT
CASSIEPGGTQYF
>TRBJ1-1|TRBV4-1|15|once|TRBD1
TGCGCCAGCAGCCAAGAGCTCGGACAGGGAGCTGAAGCTTTCTTT
CASSQELGQGAEAFF
>TRBJ2-5|TRBV24-1|15|medium-sized|TRBD1
TGTGCCACCAGTGAACAGGGGGCCCCGGCAGAGACCCAGTACTTC
CATSEQGAPAETQYF
>TRBJ1-5|TRBV20-1|14|NA|NA
TGCAGTGCTAGAGTAGGTGGGGCCAATCAGCCCCAGCATTTT
CSARVGGANQPQHF
>TRBJ2-5|TRBV15|13|medium-sized|NA
TGTGCCACCAGCAGGGGAGTACAAGAGACCCAGTACTTC
CATSRGVQETQYF
>TRBJ1-5|TRBV6-1|15|few|NA
TGTGCCAGCGTATCGGTGCCCGGGGGGAATCAGCCCCAGCATTTT
CASVSVPGGNQPQHF
>TRBJ2-1|TRBV6-1|13|few|NA
TGTGCCAGCAGTCCTGGCCCGTACAATGAGCAGTTCTTC
CASSPGPYNEQFF
>TRBJ1-2|TRBV27|14|few|NA
TGTGCCAGCAGGCAGACAGACCCTTTCTATGGCTACACCTTC
CASRQTDPFYGYTF
>TRBJ1-1|TRBV20-1|12|NA|NA
TGCAGTGCTAGAGAGGGGTTCACTGAAGCTTTCTTT
CSAREGFTEAFF
>TRBJ2-7|TRBV20-1|14|medium-sized|NA
TGCAGTGCTCGGCGGACGGCGATGGTGTTTGAGCAGTACTTC
CSARRTAMVFEQYF
>TRBJ1-2|TRBV5-1|13|NA|NA
TGCGCCAGCAGCACGGGACAAGACTATGGCTACACCTTC
CASSTGQDYGYTF
>TRBJ1-1|TRBV2|12|NA|NA
TGTGCCAGCAGTAAGGTGAACACTGAAGCTTTCTTT
CASSKVNTEAFF
>TRBJ1-2|TRBV29-1|12|NA|NA
TGCAGCGTTGACCAGGCTAACTATGGCTACACCTTC
CSVDQANYGYTF
>TRBJ1-5|TRBV6-1|14|medium-sized|NA
TGTGCCAGCACGGGCGAGGGACGCAATCAGCCCCAGCATTTT
CASTGEGRNQPQHF
>TRBJ2-1|TRBV7-3|16|NA|NA
TGTGCCAGCAGACCGAGCGGCGGCCCCTCCTACAATGAGCAGTTCTTC
CASRPSGGPSYNEQFF
>TRBJ1-6|TRBV28|16|NA|NA
TGTGCCAGCAGCTCGGGGGTCAATGGCTATAATTCACCCCTCCACTTT
CASSSGVNGYNSPLHF